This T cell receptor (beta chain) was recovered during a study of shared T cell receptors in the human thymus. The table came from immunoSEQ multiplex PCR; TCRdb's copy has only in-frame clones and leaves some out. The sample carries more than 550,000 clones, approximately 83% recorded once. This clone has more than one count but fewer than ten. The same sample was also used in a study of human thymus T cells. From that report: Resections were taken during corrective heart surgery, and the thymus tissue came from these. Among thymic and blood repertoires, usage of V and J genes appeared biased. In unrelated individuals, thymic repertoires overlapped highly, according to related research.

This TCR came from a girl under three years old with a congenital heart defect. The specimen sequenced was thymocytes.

The CDR3 nucleotides are TGTGCCAGCAGTTTCAGGGTCGTGCCGCACACTGAGGTCGGAATATCTGAAGCTTTCTTT. This sequence encodes CASSFRVVPHTEVGISEAFF. The rearrangement uses TRBV27 and TRBJ1-1; tentative D call: TRBD1 (5 bases). The CDR3 runs 20 residues. CDR1 and CDR2 (germline): MNHEY, SMNVEV (reference sequence). Trimming took off 3 bases at V and 6 bases at J, with 32 bases between the two ends.